Below, 17 T cell receptor beta chains from the same sample are listed, as sequenced in a study of T cell repertoires and HLA-DP antigens. The repertoire was sequenced with immunoSEQ multiplex PCR; TCRdb's copy has only in-frame clones and lacks some. The sample comprises some 110,000 clones, 92% of which are singletons, and about 0.3% rests with the top ten. These receptors' targets are unknown. The sequenced sample was CD4+ T cells from PBMCs. These receptors originate from a woman under 30 in good health and CMV-seronegative.

The chain combines TRBV5-8 with TRBJ1-5; possibly TRBD1 for D (5 bases). The CDR3 is 13 amino acids. Trimming removed 4 bases at V and 5 bases at J, with 10 bases between. The V gene's germline CDR1 is SGHTS and CDR2 YDEGEE. The CDR3 DNA follows: TGTGCCAGCAGCCGGGACTCCTATCAGCCCCAGCATTTT. Protein sequence: CASSRDSYQPQHF.

The rearrangement links TRBV2 to TRBJ2-7; no definite D call. Looked up from germline, CDR1 is SNHLY and CDR2 is FYNNEI. The V end lost 7 bases, the J end lost 2 bases, and 12 bases lay between the germline ends. The CDR3 has 13 residues. The CDR3 region is CASNPSITYEQYF. In DNA, the CDR3 is TGTGCCAGCAACCCAAGCATCACCTACGAGCAGTACTTC.

This chain links TRBV30 with TRBJ1-1; perhaps TRBD1 as D (5 bases). This CDR3 region has 14 residues. The germline CDR1 and CDR2 sequences are GTSNPN and SVGIG (reference sequence). Trimming took 3 bases from V and 1 from J, leaving 12 bases between them. The CDR3 reads CAWRTDKGNTEAFF. The CDR3 nucleotides read TGTGCCTGGAGGACGGACAAGGGGAACACTGAAGCTTTCTTT. The whole variable domain, filled in from reference TRBV30 and TRBJ1-1, reads SQTIHQWPATLVQPVGSPLSLECTVEGTSNPNLYWYRQAAGRGLQLLFYSVGIGQISSEVPQNLSASRPQDRQFILSSKKLLLSDSGFYLCAWRTDKGNTEAFFGQGTRLTVV.

The V and J genes are TRBV7-9 and TRBJ1-1, with 7 bases identical to TRBD1. Looked up from germline, CDR1 is SEHNR and CDR2 is FQNEAQ (reference sequence). The CDR3 extends over 14 amino acids. The junction had 2 bases not matched to a gene; V was cut back by 4 bases and J by 0 bases. The CDR3 here is CASSSGQVNTEAFF. As DNA, the CDR3 is TGTGCCAGCAGCTCCGGACAGGTGAACACTGAAGCTTTCTTT.

The chain recombines TRBV5-1 with TRBJ1-2; D unclear. Trimming shortened V by 0 bases and J by 4 bases, and 13 bases separated the two germline ends. CDR3 size: 15 residues. Germline V gene lookup returns CDR1 SGHRS and CDR2 YFSETQ. DNA for the CDR3: TGCGCCAGCAGCTTGGGCCTCCTTGGAGTCTATGGCTACACCTTC. It yields the protein CASSLGLLGVYGYTF.

This clone was detected once. The chain couples TRBV7-3 to TRBJ2-3; TRBD2 matches at 10 bases. The CDR3 loop spans 16 amino acids. The J segment lost 0 bases and the V segment lost 2 bases, leaving 2 bases of the junction unmatched. Germline V gene sequence: CDR1 SGHTA, CDR2 FQGTGA. The CDR3 is CASSLQLAGSTDTQYF. CDR3 nucleotide sequence: TGTGCCAGCAGCTTACAACTAGCGGGAAGCACAGATACGCAGTATTTT.

CDR3 nucleotides: TGTGCCACCAGCGTAGGGACAGTAGAAGGCTATGGCTACACCTTC. It specifies CATSVGTVEGYGYTF. The rearrangement links TRBV15 to TRBJ1-2; 7 positions agree with TRBD1. Looked up from germline, CDR1 is LNHNV and CDR2 is YYDKDF (reference sequence). J gave up 4 bases and V 5 bases, and 10 bases lay outside the gene matches. The CDR3 is 15 residues long.

The chain combines TRBV9 with TRBJ2-1; 10 bases align to TRBD2. Per the germline V gene, CDR1 is SGDLS and CDR2 is YYNGEE. V lost 4 bases, J lost 4 bases, and 5 bases stayed unmatched. This CDR3 is built from 15 residues. CDR3 sequence reads: CASSPGTSDYNEQFF. The CDR3 DNA is TGTGCCAGCAGCCCCGGGACTAGCGATTACAATGAGCAGTTCTTC.

The rearrangement joins TRBV29-1 to TRBJ2-1; D gene uncertain. Germline loops: CDR1 SQVTM, CDR2 ANQGSEA. This CDR3 spans 14 amino acids. V was clipped by 0 bases and J by 3 bases, with 9 bases between them. CDR3 amino acids: CSVEDLIDYNEQFF. The CDR3 DNA follows: TGCAGCGTTGAAGATCTTATAGACTACAATGAGCAGTTCTTC.

The V and J genes are TRBV15 and TRBJ2-6; D might be TRBD1 (6 bases). The V and J ends lost 3 bases and 5 bases respectively, with 8 bases between them. Germline V CDR1 and CDR2: LNHNV, YYDKDF (reference sequence). The CDR3 has 14 amino acids. CDR3: CATSRQGRANVLTF. The CDR3 DNA reads TGTGCCACCAGCAGGCAGGGGAGGGCCAACGTCCTGACTTTC.

The chain carries TRBV2 and TRBJ2-2, with D possibly called TRBD1 or TRBD2 (5 bases each). V dropped 7 bases and J dropped 2 bases, with 11 bases sitting between them. CDR1 and CDR2 (germline): SNHLY, FYNNEI. The CDR3 length is 14 residues. CDR3 bases: TGTGCCAGCACCCGGGACGGCAACACCGGGGAGCTGTTTTTT. This gives the protein CASTRDGNTGELFF. Full variable domain (outside the CDR3, taken from reference TRBV2 and TRBJ2-2): EPEVTQTPSHQVTQMGQEVILRCVPISNHLYFYWYRQILGQKVEFLVSFYNNEISEKSEIFDDQFSVERPDGSNFTLKIRSTKLEDSAMYFCASTRDGNTGELFFGEGSRLTVL.

The chain combines TRBV27 with TRBJ2-3, with 9 bases identical to TRBD2. Germline trimming cut 10 bases from V and 5 bases from J; bases unmatched to any gene: 13. From germline, CDR1 is MNHEY and CDR2 SMNVEV (reference sequence). The CDR3 extends over 15 amino acids. CDR3 in amino acids: CATGQSLAGRDTQYF. The CDR3 DNA is TGTGCCACGGGTCAATCTCTAGCGGGGAGAGATACGCAGTATTTT.

CDR3 amino acids: CASSLDGGTSTDTQYF. In DNA form, the CDR3 reads TGCGCCAGCAGCTTGGACGGGGGGACTAGCACAGATACGCAGTATTTT. This chain connects TRBV5-1 to TRBJ2-3; TRBD2 matches 7 bases. The CDR3 contains 16 residues. The germline gives CDR1 SGHRS, CDR2 YFSETQ. V was clipped by 0 bases and J by 0 bases; unmatched bases: 4. The full variable domain, with the rest looked up from reference TRBV5-1 and TRBJ2-3, is KAGVTQTPRYLIKTRGQQVTLSCSPISGHRSVSWYQQTPGQGLQFLFEYFSETQRNKGNFPGRFSGRQFSNSRSEMNVSTLELGDSALYLCASSLDGGTSTDTQYFGPGTRLTVL.

The rearrangement uses TRBV2 and TRBJ2-7, with D possibly being TRBD2 (5 bases). The germline V and J ends were trimmed by 4 bases and 6 bases, with 13 bases remaining between them. CDR1 and CDR2 from the germline V gene are SNHLY and FYNNEI. This CDR3 has 13 residues. In DNA, the CDR3 is TGTGCCAGCAGTGGGTTTTTAAGCGGCGAGCAGTACGTC. Its protein is CASSGFLSGEQYV.

J is TRBJ2-1 and V is TRBV28, with a possible D match to TRBD1 (5 bases). CDR1 MDHEN and CDR2 SYDVKM come from the germline V gene. Trimming took off 3 bases at V and 2 bases at J, with 8 bases between the two ends. The CDR3 sequence is 14 residues long. The CDR3 spells CASSFQGTYNEQFF. Written as DNA, the CDR3 is TGTGCCAGCAGTTTCCAGGGCACCTACAATGAGCAGTTCTTC.

The chain joins TRBV19 to TRBJ2-2; 8 bases map to TRBD1. This CDR3 contains 15 residues. Trimming removed 10 bases from V and 6 bases from J; junction bases left unmatched: 13. CDR1 is LNHDA and CDR2 is SQIVND in the germline V gene (reference sequence). The CDR3 DNA follows: TGTGCCACCAAGTGGACAGGGAGATATCCCGGGGAGCTGTTTTTT. Protein: CATKWTGRYPGELFF.

This rearrangement joins TRBV19 to TRBJ1-1, with 8 bases lining up with TRBD1. Trimming took 3 bases from V and 2 from J; bases not matched to a gene: 5. The CDR3 runs 15 residues. CDR1 and CDR2 (germline): LNHDA, SQIVND (reference sequence). The CDR3 DNA reads as TGTGCCAGTAGTATTCCAGGGACAGGAAACACTGAAGCTTTCTTT. Protein sequence: CASSIPGTGNTEAFF.